The next 21 T cell receptor beta chains were all read from a single sample in a study of kidney transplant recipient with SARS-CoV-2 infection. Using its own MiXCR run on the reads, TCRdb lists one record per CDR3 protein. This table holds under 250,000 distinct CDR3 sequences, roughly 26% found once. Source: a blood sample, taken at baseline and between days 110 and 120 from a kidney transplant recipient. The receptors shown here come from a young adult male patient who had COVID-19 and was a kidney transplant recipient. The graft donor may have given rise to some T cells.

This clonotype turned up a few times. The genes are TRBV7-2 and TRBJ2-5; 14 nucleotides agree with TRBD2. The CDR3 consists of 18 residues. V lost 1 base, J lost 2 bases, and 6 bases stayed unmatched. CDR1 is SGHTA, CDR2 FQGNSA, per germline. CDR3 sequence: CASSLVGTSGGGQETQYF. CDR3 sequence (DNA): TGTGCCAGCAGCTTAGTTGGGACTAGCGGGGGTGGACAAGAGACCCAGTACTTC.

Concerning this clonotype: A much larger clone differs from this one at a single base, so this may be a read error. The V and J genes are TRBV6-5 and TRBJ2-2; D possibly corresponds to TRBD2 (5 bases). Looked up from germline, CDR1 is MNHEY and CDR2 is SVGAGI. The CDR3 sequence is 17 residues long. Trimming removed 3 bases at V and 0 bases at J, with 14 bases between. CDR3 in amino acids: CASSYNSDPTNTGELFF. In DNA, the CDR3 is TGTGCCAGCAGTTATAATAGCGACCCCACGAACACCGGGGAGCTGTTTTTT.

Worth noting for this clonotype: Sequence at one end of the junction differs from germline and may be a read error. V is TRBV7-1 and J is TRBJ1-2; no reliable D call. TRBV7-1 is labeled an ORF, and its function is uncertain. This CDR3 region has 17 residues. The CDR3 is CASSPNHHEGKTYCYTF. In DNA form, the CDR3 reads TGTGCCAGCAGCCCAAACCATCACGAGGGAAAGACCTATTGCTACACCTTC.

This clonotype was counted at least ten times. The genes are TRBV6-5 and TRBJ1-4; D is ambiguous. The CDR3 is 14 amino acids. Germline V gives CDR1 MNHEY, CDR2 SVGAGI. V was trimmed by 6 bases and J by 6 bases, leaving 14 bases between them. CDR3 coding DNA: TGTGCCAGCAGCCCTCATCCATCGGATGAAAAACTGTTTTTT. Protein: CASSPHPSDEKLFF.

The chain recombines TRBV9 with TRBJ2-7; 9 nucleotides align to TRBD1. V dropped 4 bases and J dropped 3; count of bases not matched to a gene: 11. Germline V gene sequence: CDR1 SGDLS, CDR2 YYNGEE. The CDR3 is 16 residues long. CDR3 nucleotides: TGTGCCAGCAGCCACGATAGGACAGGGGAACTCTACGAGCAGTACTTC. As protein: CASSHDRTGELYEQYF.

This clonotype was found many times. V gene TRBV8-2 combines with J gene TRBJ1-2. TRBV8-2 is termed a pseudogene. The CDR3 totals 16 residues. Here the CDR3 DNA reads TGTGGCAGTGGTTATGGTGATAGCCGAAAGACCTATGGCTACACCTTC. This translates into CGSGYGDSRKTYGYTF.

The table lists this clonotype with many counts. The chain couples TRBV25-1 to TRBJ1-5; D uncertain. The germline V gene encodes CDR1 MGHDK and CDR2 SYGVNS. The CDR3 runs to 13 residues. Trimming removed 4 bases at V and 5 bases at J, with 9 bases between. CDR3 residues: CASSGPDHQPQHF. In nucleotides, the CDR3 is TGTGCCAGCAGTGGCCCCGATCATCAGCCCCAGCATTTT.

This clonotype was detected ten times or more. The chain carries TRBV15 and TRBJ2-7; 9 bases fit TRBD1. The CDR3 extends over 14 amino acids. Germline assignment: CDR1 LNHNV and CDR2 YYDKDF (reference sequence). J gave up 7 bases and V 6 bases, and 10 bases lay outside the gene matches. The CDR3 DNA sequence: TGTGCCACCAGTTACGGACAGGGGATTCGGGAGCAGTACTTC. Translating it yields CATSYGQGIREQYF.

This clonotype was seen many times. The chain uses TRBV3-2 and TRBJ1-1. TRBV3-2 is noted as a pseudogene. This CDR3 comprises 14 residues. In DNA, the CDR3 is TGTGCCAGCAGCCTAGGACCGAATGATAACCGAGCTTTCTTT. Translated, it gives CASSLGPNDNRAFF.

About this clonotype itself: Since a much larger clone is just one base distant, this may be a read error. The genes are TRBV13 and TRBJ1-1; 7 bases match TRBD1. CDR1 and CDR2 from the germline V gene are PRHDT and FYEKMQ (reference sequence). After removal of 3 bases from V and 3 bases from J, the junction contained 10 bases not matched to a gene. The CDR3 consists of 16 residues. The CDR3 DNA reads TGTGCCAGCAGCTTCCAGACAGGGCCCAAGGACACTGAAGCTTTCTTT. Its protein product is CASSFQTGPKDTEAFF. Variable domain in full (rest from reference TRBV13 and TRBJ1-1): AAGVIQSPRHLIKEKRETATLKCYPIPRHDTVYWYQQGPGQDPQFLISFYEKMQSDKGSIPDRFSAQQFSDYHSELNMSSLELGDSALYFCASSFQTGPKDTEAFFGQGTRLTVV.

Note on this clonotype: Mismatch with germline at one junction end may stem from a read error. This sequence joins TRBV7-1 and TRBJ1-2, with D hard to call. TRBV7-1 falls under the ORF class, with uncertain function. This CDR3 is built from 17 residues. Written as DNA, the CDR3 is TGTGCCAGCAGCCACACTCCTCACGAGGGAAAGACCTATGGCTGCACCTTC. Translation gives CASSHTPHEGKTYGCTF.

This clonotype was found many times. The V call is TRBV8-2, the J call TRBJ1-2. TRBV8-2 is termed a pseudogene. This CDR3 region has 16 residues. CDR3 amino acids: CGSYRYDSRKTYGYTF. In DNA, the CDR3 is TGTGGCAGTTATAGGTATGATAGCCGAAAGACCTATGGCTACACCTTC.

This clonotype was detected ten times or more. J is TRBJ2-1 and V is TRBV4-1; D is undetermined. The CDR3 is 17 amino acids. V lost 0 bases, J lost 2 bases, and 14 bases lay in between. The V gene's germline CDR1 is MGHRA and CDR2 YSYEKL. The CDR3 protein is CASSQDATERTYNEQFF. CDR3 nucleotides: TGCGCCAGCAGCCAAGATGCCACCGAGCGCACCTACAATGAGCAGTTCTTC.

The sample holds many counts of this clonotype. The DNA is left out, because the CDR3 cannot be placed on it with certainty; the CDR3 is given as TCRdb lists it. The chain combines TRBV7-5 with TRBJ1-2. TRBV7-5 represents a pseudogene. The CDR3 comprises 19 residues, both ends counted. The CDR3 region is CISVPEVIYEVGKTYGYTF.

There are many counts of this clonotype. The chain combines TRBV6-9 with TRBJ1-2; no definite D call. CDR3 length: 17 amino acids. Germline assignment: CDR1 MNHGY and CDR2 SVAAGI. The V end was cut by 5 bases, the J end by 4 bases, with 23 bases between. CDR3 nucleotide sequence: TGTGCCAGCAGTCGTAGGATGCCTTACGGAAAGACCTATGGCTACACCTTC. Its protein is CASSRRMPYGKTYGYTF.

This clonotype has a count of ten or more. The chain recombines TRBV28 with TRBJ1-5; 11 bases agree with TRBD1. The germline V gene encodes CDR1 MDHEN and CDR2 SYDVKM. This CDR3 has 13 residues. CDR3 in DNA: TGTGCTACGGACAGGGGGCTGGGTCAGCCCCAGCATTTT. Translated: CATDRGLGQPQHF.

This clonotype was recorded many times. The V and J genes are TRBV4-1 and TRBJ1-4; D gene ambiguous. CDR1 and CDR2 from the germline V gene are MGHRA and YSYEKL. This CDR3 is built from 12 residues. V was shortened by 4 bases and J by 7 bases, with 7 bases between the two germline ends. The CDR3: CASSLVGEKLFF. The DNA of the CDR3 is TGCGCCAGCAGCCTCGTCGGTGAAAAACTGTTTTTT.

The CDR3 DNA follows: TGTGCCAGCAATCCCCGCACAGATACGCAGTATTTT. Its translation: CASNPRTDTQYF. This sequence joins TRBV6-1 and TRBJ2-3; D unclear. CDR3 length: 12 residues. The ends were cut back, 7 bases at V and 1 base at J, with 6 bases in the middle. The germline V gene has CDR1 MNHNS and CDR2 SASEGT.

This clonotype was seen at least ten times. The CDR3 spells CASSSYKLSLLAGSYNEQFF. Written as DNA, the CDR3 is TGTGCCAGCAGCTCATACAAACTCAGCCTACTAGCGGGGAGCTACAATGAGCAGTTCTTC. The V call is TRBV11-2, the J call TRBJ2-1; 10 nucleotides line up with TRBD2. The CDR3 is 20 amino acids. Germline values: CDR1 SGHAT, CDR2 FQNNGV. Trimming at V came to 4 bases and at J to 3 bases, leaving 18 bases not matched to a gene.

As concerns this clonotype: A much larger clone sits a single nucleotide away, making a read error possible. V usage is TRBV7-9 and J usage is TRBJ1-3; D possibly corresponds to TRBD1 (5 bases). V lost 4 bases and J lost 5, with 21 bases in between. In germline, CDR1 is SEHNR, CDR2 FQNEAQ (reference sequence). There are 17 residues in the CDR3. DNA of the CDR3: TGTGCCAGCAGCTCCCCGAGGGGAGGTGCATCTAGAAACACCATATATTTT. Amino acids: CASSSPRGGASRNTIYF.

This chain uses TRBV5-8 with TRBJ1-2, with D maybe TRBD1 (5 bases). Trimming cost V 7 bases and J 4 bases, with 23 bases left between them. Germline V gene sequence: CDR1 SGHTS, CDR2 YDEGEE. The CDR3 contains 16 residues. CDR3 bases: TGTGCCAGCGGGACTCGTCATCCACGAAAGACCTATGGCTACACCTTC. Translating gives CASGTRHPRKTYGYTF.